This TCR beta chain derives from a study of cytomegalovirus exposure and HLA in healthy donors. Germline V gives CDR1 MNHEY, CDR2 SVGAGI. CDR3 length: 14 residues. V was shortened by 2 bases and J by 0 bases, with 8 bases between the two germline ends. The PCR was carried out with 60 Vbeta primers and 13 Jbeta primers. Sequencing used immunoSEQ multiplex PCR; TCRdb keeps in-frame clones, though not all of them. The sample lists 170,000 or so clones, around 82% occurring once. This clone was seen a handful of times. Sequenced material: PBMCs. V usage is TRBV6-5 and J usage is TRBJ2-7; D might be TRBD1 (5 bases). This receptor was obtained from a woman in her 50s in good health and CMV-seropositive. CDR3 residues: CASSYKDNSYEQYF. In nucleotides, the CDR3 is TGTGCCAGCAGTTACAAGGACAACTCCTACGAGCAGTACTTC.